Sequencing of this T cell receptor beta chain was carried out in a study of beta chain features in type 1 diabetes. Broader study findings: There was no resolution here of whether HLA type influences TCRB rearrangement. TCRB CDR3 length was moderately but significantly reduced in all four CD4+ subsets of Type 1 diabetes patients.

This clone was seen more than once but under ten times. Its specificity is unknown. The authors reverse transcribed all of the isolated RNA, so sequencing captured expressed TCRB transcripts. Naive, central memory and regulatory T cell samples averaged roughly 4 million reads. Sequencing was performed with immunoSEQ multiplex PCR; in TCRdb, only in-frame clones are kept and a portion is missing. The sample has hundreds of thousands of clones; about 14% are singletons. Trimming stripped 4 bases from V and 5 bases from J, with 14 bases between. The CDR3 runs to 14 residues. Germline V lookup: CDR1 SGHVS, CDR2 FNYEAQ. Sorting that relied on CD45RO/CCR7/CD25/CD127/CD95/CD27 yielded CD4+ naive, central memory, regulatory and stem cell-like memory cells.

The rearrangement joins TRBV7-6 to TRBJ2-5; D gene unclear. The sample taken for sequencing was central memory CD4+ T cells from blood. This TCR was recovered from a man aged 25-45 years in good health. The CDR3 sequence: CASSSAGVDETQYF. In DNA form, the CDR3 reads TGTGCCAGCAGCTCCGCTGGGGTGGACGAGACCCAGTACTTC.